This entry lists 18 T cell receptor beta chains sequenced from one sample in a study of regulatory T cells in long-lasting Graves disease. Assembly of TCR beta libraries relied on iRepertoire HTBI primers together with Arm-PCR of CDR3 regions. TCRdb reanalysed the multiplex PCR reads using MiXCR and keeps one entry per CDR3 protein. The sample records approximately 540,000 distinct CDR3 sequences, 12% being singletons. Noted time point: newly diagnosed GD, antithyroid drugs for less than 3 months. The TCR library used RNA extracted from PBMCs. These same records also appear under a second study, on T cells in Graves' hyperthyroidism and ophthalmopathy.

The material was peripheral blood mononuclear cells (PBMCs), obtained at new diagnosis, from a patient treated with antithyroid drugs. These TCRs come from a woman in her twenties or thirties with Graves disease.

This clonotype was seen ten or more times. The chain joins TRBV30 to TRBJ2-2; D is unclear. This CDR3 has 14 residues. V lost 3 bases to trimming and J lost 0 bases, with 8 bases between them. Per germline, CDR1 GTSNPN and CDR2 SVGIG (reference sequence). The CDR3 sequence: CAWSSGTNTGELFF. In nucleotides, the CDR3 is TGTGCCTGGAGCAGTGGTACGAACACCGGGGAGCTGTTTTTT. Supplemented by reference TRBV30 and TRBJ2-2, the full variable domain reads SQTIHQWPATLVQPVGSPLSLECTVEGTSNPNLYWYRQAAGRGLQLLFYSVGIGQISSEVPQNLSASRPQDRQFILSSKKLLLSDSGFYLCAWSSGTNTGELFFGEGSRLTVL.

This clonotype has a count of ten or more. As DNA, the CDR3 is TGCAGTGCTAGAGATAGGGGGTTTAATCAGCCCCAGCATTTT. Protein: CSARDRGFNQPQHF. The chain recombines TRBV20-1 with TRBJ1-5; D is possibly TRBD1 (6 bases). This CDR3 region has 14 residues. V lost 0 bases to trimming and J lost 4 bases, with 10 bases between them. Germline V gene data show CDR1 as DFQATT and CDR2 as SNEGSKA (reference sequence).

As to this clonotype: Since a much larger clone is just one base distant, this may be a read error. The V and J genes are TRBV4-1 and TRBJ2-1, with 9 bases aligning to TRBD2. The J call is in doubt because the DNA end fits TRBJ2-7 better. There are 18 residues in the CDR3. The germline V gene has CDR1 MGHRA and CDR2 YSYEKL. The DNA of the CDR3 is TGCGCCAGCAGCCCCGCCCACCTTAGCGGGAGCTCCTACAATGAGCAGTACTTC. Translation: CASSPAHLSGSSYNEQYF.

This clonotype was seen only a few times. This chain connects TRBV10-2 to TRBJ2-2; D is ambiguous. The germline V and J ends were trimmed by 2 bases and 3 bases, with 10 bases remaining between them. This CDR3 comprises 15 residues. CDR1 and CDR2 from the germline V gene are WSHSY and SAAADI. As DNA, the CDR3 is TGCGCCAGCAGTGAGACCCCTTGGGACACCGGGGAGCTGTTTTTT. This gives the protein CASSETPWDTGELFF.

This clonotype showed up just once. The V call is TRBV2, the J call TRBJ1-6, with TRBD1 identical over 10 bases. This CDR3 is built from 13 residues. The germline V gene has CDR1 SNHLY and CDR2 FYNNEI. V gave up 8 bases and J gave up 6 bases; unmatched junction bases: 1. CDR3 amino acids: CASGDRGNSPLHF. The CDR3 bases are TGTGCCAGCGGGGACAGGGGTAATTCACCCCTCCACTTT.

This clonotype was seen ten or more times. The chain couples TRBV28 to TRBJ1-2; D is possibly TRBD1 (5 bases). The ends were cut back, 5 bases at V and 7 bases at J, with 23 bases in the middle. The CDR3 extends over 16 amino acids. CDR1 is MDHEN, CDR2 SYDVKM, per germline. CDR3 residues: CASSTLFVRGDFGYTF. In DNA form, the CDR3 reads TGTGCCAGCAGTACCTTATTCGTGAGAGGGGACTTTGGCTACACCTTC.

This clonotype was seen at least ten times. The V gene is TRBV27, the J gene TRBJ2-7; 9 bases agree with TRBD2. This CDR3 region has 15 residues. CDR1 and CDR2 (germline): MNHEY, SMNVEV (reference sequence). After removal of 7 bases from V and 5 bases from J, the junction contained 12 bases not matched to a gene. This chain's CDR3 is CASKGGGRAGDEQYF. The CDR3 nucleotides read TGTGCCAGCAAGGGAGGCGGGAGGGCCGGAGACGAGCAGTACTTC.

This clonotype was seen once. The V gene is TRBV20-1, the J gene TRBJ1-1; TRBD1 matches 10 bases. Germline V gene lookup returns CDR1 DFQATT and CDR2 SNEGSKA (reference sequence). V was pared by 6 bases and J by 3 bases, with 7 bases of the junction left unmatched. The CDR3 extends over 14 amino acids. CDR3 sequence reads: CSAPRGTGDTEAFF. For the CDR3, the DNA is TGCAGTGCCCCAAGAGGGACAGGGGACACTGAAGCTTTCTTT.

This clonotype was recorded many times. The chain couples TRBV28 to TRBJ2-3; D may be TRBD1 (6 bases). Germline CDR1 reads MDHEN; CDR2 reads SYDVKM. This CDR3 contains 17 residues. The germline V and J ends were trimmed by 6 bases and 4 bases, with 23 bases remaining between them. CDR3 amino acids: CASRTFRGFGDSDTQYF. CDR3 nucleotides: TGTGCCAGCAGGACATTCAGGGGATTCGGAGATTCAGATACGCAGTATTTT. Full variable domain (remainder filled in from reference TRBV28 and TRBJ2-3): DVKVTQSSRYLVKRTGEKVFLECVQDMDHENMFWYRQDPGLGLRLIYFSYDVKMKEKGDIPEGYSVSREKKERFSLILESASTNQTSMYLCASRTFRGFGDSDTQYFGPGTRLTVL.

This clonotype turned up a few times. The chain combines TRBV9 with TRBJ2-2; D might be TRBD1 (5 bases). This CDR3 has 16 residues. Germline-derived CDR1 and CDR2 are SGDLS and YYNGEE. V dropped 1 base and J dropped 5 bases, with 15 bases sitting between them. CDR3 residues: CASSVQGVVRTGELFF. Written as DNA, the CDR3 is TGTGCCAGCAGCGTACAGGGTGTGGTGAGGACCGGGGAGCTGTTTTTT.

This clonotype was seen ten or more times. The genes are TRBV7-8 and TRBJ1-1; no firm D call. This CDR3 has 13 residues. V gave up 1 base and J gave up 10 bases, with 13 bases separating them. Germline V CDR1 and CDR2: SGHVS, FQNEAQ. The DNA for the CDR3 is TGTGCCAGCAGCTTAGGGACGGATCTCATAGCTTTCTTT. This sequence encodes CASSLGTDLIAFF.

With respect to this clonotype: The likely explanation is a read error, given a far larger clone one base away. V gene TRBV13 combines with J gene TRBJ2-5; the D gene is possibly TRBD1 (6 bases). The CDR3 runs 11 residues. The ends were cut back, 6 bases at V and 11 bases at J, with 13 bases in the middle. Germline loops: CDR1 PRHDT, CDR2 FYEKMQ (reference sequence). The CDR3 spells CASSREQGQYF. The DNA for the CDR3 is TGTGCCAGCAGTCGCGAGCAGGGGCAGTACTTC.

This clonotype was seen a handful of times. The junction differs from germline at one of its ends, possibly a read error. The V call is TRBV4-1, the J call TRBJ1-5, with D unresolved. CDR1 and CDR2 (germline): MGHRA, YSYEKL. CDR3 length: 13 residues. The CDR3 nucleotides are TGTGCCAGCAGCCACTTGGCTCAAGGGCCCCAGCATTTT. As protein: CASSHLAQGPQHF.

Many counts were recorded for this clonotype. The rearrangement joins TRBV30 to TRBJ2-2; no firm D call. The V gene's germline CDR1 is GTSNPN and CDR2 SVGIG (reference sequence). This CDR3 spans 11 amino acids. The V gene lost 5 bases and the J gene lost 6 bases, with 7 bases spanning the gap. The CDR3 sequence: CAWGGAGELFF. The CDR3 DNA follows: TGTGCCTGGGGCGGCGCCGGGGAGCTGTTTTTT.

This clonotype was observed many times. The CDR3 spells CSVGPAGYTF. The CDR3 nucleotides are TGCAGCGTTGGACCCGCAGGCTACACCTTC. V usage is TRBV29-1 and J usage is TRBJ1-2; no firm D call. Trimming cost V 4 bases and J 8 bases, with 8 bases left between them. Germline values: CDR1 SQVTM, CDR2 ANQGSEA. CDR3 size: 10 residues.

The table lists this clonotype with many counts. The rearrangement uses TRBV11-2 and TRBJ1-4, with TRBD1 as a possible D gene (6 bases). From germline, CDR1 is SGHAT and CDR2 FQNNGV. Between the trimmed V and J ends, which lost 3 bases and 8 bases, there was a span of 13 bases. The CDR3 length is 14 residues. CDR3 DNA sequence: TGTGCCAGCAGCTTTGAACAGGGAAGGGAAAAACTGTTTTTT. Amino acids: CASSFEQGREKLFF.

J is TRBJ2-5 and V is TRBV7-9; D is unresolved. V lost 1 base to trimming and J lost 1 base, with 7 bases between them. The germline V gene has CDR1 SEHNR and CDR2 FQNEAQ (reference sequence). The CDR3 is 14 amino acids. The CDR3 DNA is TGTGCCAGCAGCTTAGGGTGGGGCCAAGAGACCCAGTACTTC. As protein: CASSLGWGQETQYF.

This clonotype was counted ten times or more. The chain combines TRBV9 with TRBJ2-7, with D possibly being TRBD2 (5 bases). The germline CDR1 and CDR2 sequences are SGDLS and YYNGEE. The CDR3 covers 14 residues. V lost 4 bases and J lost 1, with 12 bases in between. The CDR3 is CASSPNRGSYEQYF. The CDR3 DNA reads as TGTGCCAGCAGCCCCAACCGGGGTTCCTACGAGCAGTACTTC.